Shown below are 21 T cell receptor beta chains from a single sample sequenced in a study of T cells expressing NK-cell markers. TCRdb reworked the 5' RACE reads into one entry per CDR3 protein, no DNA. The specimen's table records 350,000 to 400,000 distinct CDR3 sequences. The sequenced sample consisted of blood T cells: a sorted CD56 or NKG2C T cell subset, CD4+ or CD8+ T cells, or bulk PBMC T cells (not recorded which). Receptor source: a woman aged 45-59 years in good health.

The genes are TRBV20-1 and TRBJ2-3; TCRdb's assignment of TRBD2 cannot be checked, as there is no DNA. The CDR3 totals 15 residues. Per germline, CDR1 DFQATT and CDR2 SNEGSKA (reference sequence). The CDR3: CSARMPSGSTDTQYF.

The genes are TRBV5-1 and TRBJ2-3. CDR1 and CDR2 from the germline V gene are SGHRS and YFSETQ. CDR3 length: 13 amino acids. CDR3 sequence reads: CASSLGFGDTQYF.

The V and J genes are TRBV20-1 and TRBJ2-1; as DNA is missing, the TRBD1 call by TCRdb cannot be tested. Germline CDR1 DFQATT, CDR2 SNEGSKA (reference sequence). The CDR3 totals 15 residues. The CDR3 sequence is CSAKQTGLSLNEQFF.

The chain is built from TRBV2 and TRBJ1-5; TCRdb designates TRBD1, a call that cannot be tested without DNA. CDR1 and CDR2 (germline): SNHLY, FYNNEI. This CDR3 contains 14 residues. The CDR3 reads CASSEQPPDEPQHF. The variable domain in full, with the rest retrieved from reference TRBV2 and TRBJ1-5, is EPEVTQTPSHQVTQMGQEVILRCVPISNHLYFYWYRQILGQKVEFLVSFYNNEISEKSEIFDDQFSVERPDGSNFTLKIRSTKLEDSAMYFCASSEQPPDEPQHFGDGTRLSIL.

This chain joins TRBV2 and TRBJ2-1; the D call of TRBD2 rests on TCRdb alone, since no DNA is present to check it. Germline CDR1 SNHLY, CDR2 FYNNEI. The CDR3 contains 15 residues. This CDR3 is CASSETAGTGNEQFF.

The J gene is TRBJ2-3, the V gene TRBV7-9; TCRdb selects TRBD1, and the lack of DNA leaves this call unchecked. Germline CDR1 and CDR2: SEHNR and FQNEAQ (reference sequence). This CDR3 comprises 20 residues. CDR3 region: CASSLELGGDRVYSTDTQYF.

The chain recombines TRBV7-9 with TRBJ2-4; TCRdb's D gene call, TRBD2, goes unchecked for lack of DNA. The CDR3 is 18 amino acids. Germline V CDR1 and CDR2: SEHNR, FQNEAQ (reference sequence). The CDR3 loop reads CASSPRGSGRAPYVIQYF. Combining the CDR3 with reference TRBV7-9 and TRBJ2-4 gives the whole variable domain DTGVSQNPRHKITKRGQNVTFRCDPISEHNRLYWYRQTLGQGPEFLTYFQNEAQLEKSRLLSDRFSAERPKGSFSTLEIQRTEQGDSAMYLCASSPRGSGRAPYVIQYFGAGTRLSVL.

The chain carries TRBV5-1 and TRBJ1-1; TCRdb calls TRBD1, which cannot be checked without DNA. The CDR3 consists of 15 residues. Germline V gene sequence: CDR1 SGHRS, CDR2 YFSETQ. The CDR3 sequence: CASSFTQTGRTEAFF.

The rearrangement joins TRBV4-1 to TRBJ2-1; TCRdb's D gene call, TRBD1, goes unchecked for lack of DNA. The CDR3 spans 15 residues. Looked up from germline, CDR1 is MGHRA and CDR2 is YSYEKL. The CDR3 sequence is CASSLPAGEQDEQFF.

The rearrangement links TRBV7-8 to TRBJ2-3; as DNA is missing, the TRBD1 call by TCRdb cannot be tested. The germline V gene has CDR1 SGHVS and CDR2 FQNEAQ. The CDR3 spans 16 residues. CDR3 protein: CASSLGTRGSTDTQYF.

J is TRBJ1-4 and V is TRBV6-1. The germline V gene encodes CDR1 MNHNS and CDR2 SASEGT. The CDR3 contains 13 residues. CDR3 in amino acids: CASSVNGREKLFF.

The chain uses TRBV3-1 and TRBJ2-1. The CDR3 is 14 residues long. Germline CDR1 is LGHDT and CDR2 is YNNKEL (reference sequence). The CDR3 loop is CASSHAGSYNEQFF.

V usage is TRBV20-1 and J usage is TRBJ1-1. CDR3 length: 13 residues. Germline lookup yields CDR1 DFQATT and CDR2 SNEGSKA (reference sequence). This CDR3 is CSAVGELNTEAFF.

The rearrangement joins TRBV20-1 to TRBJ2-5; TCRdb indicates TRBD1, and absent DNA this call remains unverified. Germline V gives CDR1 DFQATT, CDR2 SNEGSKA (reference sequence). This CDR3 contains 14 residues. CDR3 protein: CSGKGGINYETQYF.

This chain uses TRBV15 with TRBJ2-1; TCRdb names TRBD1, which stays unverified in the absence of DNA. The CDR3 consists of 15 residues. Per germline, CDR1 LNHNV and CDR2 YYDKDF (reference sequence). CDR3 sequence reads: CATSRGGGGKNEQFF. The variable domain in full, with the rest retrieved from reference TRBV15 and TRBJ2-1, is DAMVIQNPRYQVTQFGKPVTLSCSQTLNHNVMYWYQQKSSQAPKLLFHYYDKDFNNEADTPDNFQSRRPNTSFCFLDIRSPGLGDTAMYLCATSRGGGGKNEQFFGPGTRLTVL.

V is TRBV29-1 and J is TRBJ1-1. There are 11 residues in the CDR3. Germline lookup yields CDR1 SQVTM and CDR2 ANQGSEA. CDR3 region: CSVLPGPEAFF.

This CDR3 is CAIRGQQNTEAFF. V gene TRBV10-3 combines with J gene TRBJ1-1; TCRdb's D gene call, TRBD1, goes unchecked for lack of DNA. CDR3 size: 13 residues. Germline V lookup: CDR1 ENHRY, CDR2 SYGVKD.

The chain links TRBV27 to TRBJ1-5. CDR1 is MNHEY, CDR2 SMNVEV, per germline (reference sequence). CDR3 size: 13 residues. The CDR3 region is CASRRAFRQPQHF.

The chain joins TRBV12-3 or TRBV12-4 to TRBJ2-3; as DNA is missing, the TRBD2 call by TCRdb cannot be tested. The CDR3 has 14 amino acids. CDR3 residues: CASTLAGGTDTQYF.

The rearrangement links TRBV3-1 to TRBJ2-3; the D call of TRBD1 rests on TCRdb alone, since no DNA is present to check it. This CDR3 spans 15 amino acids. Germline values: CDR1 LGHDT, CDR2 YNNKEL (reference sequence). CDR3 sequence: CASSPWGSRADTQYF.

This chain links TRBV7-8 with TRBJ2-3; no DNA is available, so the TRBD2 call from TCRdb remains unchecked. The germline V gene has CDR1 SGHVS and CDR2 FQNEAQ. The CDR3 runs 15 residues. The CDR3 sequence: CASSPALAPLGTQYF. The variable domain in full, completed from reference TRBV7-8 and TRBJ2-3, reads GAGVSQSPRYKVAKRGQDVALRCDPISGHVSLFWYQQALGQGPEFLTYFQNEAQLDKSGLPSDRFFAERPEGSVSTLKIQRTQQEDSAVYLCASSPALAPLGTQYFGPGTRLTVL.